This T cell receptor (beta chain) was identified during a study of cytomegalovirus exposure and HLA in healthy donors. Profiled with immunoSEQ multiplex PCR; TCRdb holds only in-frame clones, not every one. The sample holds fewer than 250,000 clones, 87% seen once. CDR1 WNHNN and CDR2 SYGVQD come from the germline V gene (reference sequence). This CDR3 comprises 13 residues. V lost 6 bases and J lost 2; bases outside the gene matches: 1. Points from the study as a whole: The study flagged some 170 TCR beta chains as cytomegalovirus-associated. The dataset shows that most TCR sequences were rare, while some public TCRs occurred in many donors.

Concerning this clone itself: Its antigen is unknown.

This clonotype was sampled from a man between 18 and 35 years old in good health and CMV-seronegative. The source material was PBMCs. The chain links TRBV10-1 to TRBJ2-7; 10 bases align to TRBD1. The CDR3 sequence is CASSGQGAYEQYF. The CDR3 region has the DNA TGCGCCAGCAGCGGACAGGGGGCCTACGAGCAGTACTTC.